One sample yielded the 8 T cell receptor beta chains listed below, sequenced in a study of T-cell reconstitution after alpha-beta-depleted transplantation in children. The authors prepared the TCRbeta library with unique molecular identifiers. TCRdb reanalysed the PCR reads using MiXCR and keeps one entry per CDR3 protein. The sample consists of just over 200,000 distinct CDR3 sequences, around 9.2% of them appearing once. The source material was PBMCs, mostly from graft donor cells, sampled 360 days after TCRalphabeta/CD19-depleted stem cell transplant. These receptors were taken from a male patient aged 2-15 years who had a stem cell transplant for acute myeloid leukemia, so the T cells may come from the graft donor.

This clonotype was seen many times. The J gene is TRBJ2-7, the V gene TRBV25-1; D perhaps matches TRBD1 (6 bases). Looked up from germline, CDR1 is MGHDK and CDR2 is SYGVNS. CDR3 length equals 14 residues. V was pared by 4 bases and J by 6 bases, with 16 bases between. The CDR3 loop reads CASSALGRGGEQYV. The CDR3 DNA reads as TGTGCCAGCAGTGCATTGGGCAGGGGTGGCGAGCAGTACGTC.

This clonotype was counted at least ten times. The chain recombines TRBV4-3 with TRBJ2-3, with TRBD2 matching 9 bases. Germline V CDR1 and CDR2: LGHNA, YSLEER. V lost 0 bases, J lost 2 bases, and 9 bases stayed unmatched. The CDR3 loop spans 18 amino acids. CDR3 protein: CASSQDGTLAGTTDTQYF. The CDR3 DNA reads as TGCGCCAGCAGCCAAGATGGAACACTAGCGGGTACCACAGATACGCAGTATTTT.

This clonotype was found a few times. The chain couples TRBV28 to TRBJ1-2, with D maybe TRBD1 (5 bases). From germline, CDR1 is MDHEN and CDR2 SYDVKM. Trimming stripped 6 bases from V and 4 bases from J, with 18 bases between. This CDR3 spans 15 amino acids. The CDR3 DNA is TGTGCCAGCAGGGGGAGCGGGGGGGAAATCTATGGCTACACCTTC. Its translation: CASRGSGGEIYGYTF.

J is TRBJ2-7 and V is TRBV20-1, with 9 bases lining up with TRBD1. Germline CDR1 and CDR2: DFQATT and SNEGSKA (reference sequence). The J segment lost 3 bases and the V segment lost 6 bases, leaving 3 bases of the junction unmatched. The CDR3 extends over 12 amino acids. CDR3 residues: CSAWTGVYEQYF. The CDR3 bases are TGCAGTGCATGGACAGGGGTCTACGAGCAGTACTTC.

The CDR3 spells CATSSPQGWEKLFF. CDR3 bases: TGTGCCACCAGCAGCCCCCAGGGGTGGGAAAAACTGTTTTTT. This rearrangement joins TRBV15 to TRBJ1-4, with a weak D call TRBD1 (6 bases). Trimming removed 3 bases from V and 8 bases from J, with 13 bases in between. CDR1 LNHNV and CDR2 YYDKDF come from the germline V gene (reference sequence). The CDR3 consists of 14 residues.

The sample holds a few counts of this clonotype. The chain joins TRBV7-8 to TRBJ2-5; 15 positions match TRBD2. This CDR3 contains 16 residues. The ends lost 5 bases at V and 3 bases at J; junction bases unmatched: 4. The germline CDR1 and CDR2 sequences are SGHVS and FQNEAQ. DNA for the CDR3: TGTGCCAGCAGCCGGACTAGCGGGAGGGAAAAAGAGACCCAGTACTTC. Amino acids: CASSRTSGREKETQYF.

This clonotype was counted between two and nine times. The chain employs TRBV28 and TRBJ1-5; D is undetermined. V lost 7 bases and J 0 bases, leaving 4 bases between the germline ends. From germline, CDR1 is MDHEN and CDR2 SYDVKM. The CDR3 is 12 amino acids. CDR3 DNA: TGTGCCAGCAATGGTAGCAATCAGCCCCAGCATTTT. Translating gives CASNGSNQPQHF.

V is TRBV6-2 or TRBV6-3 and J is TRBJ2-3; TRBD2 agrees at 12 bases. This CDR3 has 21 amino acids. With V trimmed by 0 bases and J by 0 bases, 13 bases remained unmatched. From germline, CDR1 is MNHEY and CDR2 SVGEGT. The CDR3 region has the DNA TGTGCCAGCAGTTACTCGAGGCGCAGGACTAGCGGGAAAACTAGCACAGATACGCAGTATTTT. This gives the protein CASSYSRRRTSGKTSTDTQYF.